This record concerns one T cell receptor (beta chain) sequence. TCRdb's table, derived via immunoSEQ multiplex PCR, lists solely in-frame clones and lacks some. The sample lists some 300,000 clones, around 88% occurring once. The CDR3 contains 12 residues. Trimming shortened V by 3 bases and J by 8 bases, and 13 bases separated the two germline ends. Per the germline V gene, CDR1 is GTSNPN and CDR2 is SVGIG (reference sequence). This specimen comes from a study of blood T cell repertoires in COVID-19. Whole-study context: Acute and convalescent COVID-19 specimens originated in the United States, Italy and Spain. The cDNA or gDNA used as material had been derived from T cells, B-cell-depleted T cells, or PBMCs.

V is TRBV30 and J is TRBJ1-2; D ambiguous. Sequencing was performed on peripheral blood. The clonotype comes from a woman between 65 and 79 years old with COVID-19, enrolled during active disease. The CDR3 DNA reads TGTGCCTGGAGCCTGGGCCCGGGAGGCTACACCTTC. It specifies CAWSLGPGGYTF. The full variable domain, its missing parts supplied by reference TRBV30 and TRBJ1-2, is SQTIHQWPATLVQPVGSPLSLECTVEGTSNPNLYWYRQAAGRGLQLLFYSVGIGQISSEVPQNLSASRPQDRQFILSSKKLLLSDSGFYLCAWSLGPGGYTFGSGTRLTVV.